The present TCR beta chain was sequenced within a study of OX40 agonist ivuxolimab in advanced cancers. Study in general: Patients were infused with ivuxolimab every 2 weeks at 0.01 to 10 mg/kg. Those treated in dose escalation had hepatocellular carcinoma, melanoma, renal cell cancer or head and neck cancer. Earlier treatment with anti-PD-1, anti-PD-L1 or anti-CTLA-4 was permitted, and approximately 38% had received some.

Profiled with immunoSEQ multiplex PCR; TCRdb holds only in-frame clones, not every one. The data contain around 30,000 clones, 88% of them seen just once; the ten biggest clones take up 45% to 65%. Autoimmune disease history or systemic immunosuppression was exclusionary. Trimming removed 3 bases at V and 0 bases at J, with 9 bases between. CDR3 length equals 14 residues. Germline V lookup: CDR1 GTSNPN, CDR2 SVGIG (reference sequence). This TCR was sampled from an adult with an advanced solid tumor such as melanoma, head and neck, liver or kidney cancer. This rearrangement joins TRBV30 to TRBJ2-1; D uncertain. Sequenced material: CD4+ or CD8+ T cells sorted from blood, taken in a trial of the OX40 agonist ivuxolimab. The CDR3 DNA reads TGTGCCTGGAGGGGCAGAAGCTCCTACAATGAGCAGTTCTTC. It encodes CAWRGRSSYNEQFF. The complete variable domain, with remaining parts taken from reference TRBV30 and TRBJ2-1, reads SQTIHQWPATLVQPVGSPLSLECTVEGTSNPNLYWYRQAAGRGLQLLFYSVGIGQISSEVPQNLSASRPQDRQFILSSKKLLLSDSGFYLCAWRGRSSYNEQFFGPGTRLTVL.